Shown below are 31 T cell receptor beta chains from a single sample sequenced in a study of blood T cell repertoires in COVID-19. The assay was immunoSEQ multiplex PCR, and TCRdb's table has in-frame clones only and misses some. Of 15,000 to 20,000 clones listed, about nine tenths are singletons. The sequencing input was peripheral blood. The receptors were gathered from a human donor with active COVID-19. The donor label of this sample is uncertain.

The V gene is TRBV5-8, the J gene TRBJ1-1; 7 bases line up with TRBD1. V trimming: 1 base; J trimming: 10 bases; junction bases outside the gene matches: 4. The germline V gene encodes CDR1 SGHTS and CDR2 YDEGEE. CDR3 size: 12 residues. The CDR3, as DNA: TGTGCCAGCAGCTTGTGGACAGGTGGAGCTTTCTTT. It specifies CASSLWTGGAFF.

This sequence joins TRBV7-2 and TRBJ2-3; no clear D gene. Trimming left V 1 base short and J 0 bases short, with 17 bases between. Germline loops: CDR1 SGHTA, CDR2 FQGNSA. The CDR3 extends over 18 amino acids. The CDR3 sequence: CASSLVGNLLSSTDTQYF. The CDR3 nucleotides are TGTGCCAGCAGCTTAGTGGGCAACTTACTTTCTAGCACAGATACGCAGTATTTT. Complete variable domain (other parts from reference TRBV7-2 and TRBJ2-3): GAGVSQSPSNKVTEKGKDVELRCDPISGHTALYWYRQSLGQGLEFLIYFQGNSAPDKSGLPSDRFSAERTGGSVSTLTIQRTQQEDSAVYLCASSLVGNLLSSTDTQYFGPGTRLTVL.

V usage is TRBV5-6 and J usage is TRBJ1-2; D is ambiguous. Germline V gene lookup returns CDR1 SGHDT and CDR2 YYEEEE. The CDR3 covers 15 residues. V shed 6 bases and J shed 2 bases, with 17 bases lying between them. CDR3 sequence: CASTETGRGNYGYTF. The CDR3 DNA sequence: TGTGCCAGCACCGAGACGGGGAGAGGGAACTATGGCTACACCTTC.

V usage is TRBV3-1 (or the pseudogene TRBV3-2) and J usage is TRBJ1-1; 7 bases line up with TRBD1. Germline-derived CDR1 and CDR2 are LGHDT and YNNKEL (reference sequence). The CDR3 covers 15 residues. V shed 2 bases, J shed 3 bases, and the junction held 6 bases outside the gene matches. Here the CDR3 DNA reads TGTGCCAGCAGCCAACAAGGGGGCACGTACACTGAAGCTTTCTTT. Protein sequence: CASSQQGGTYTEAFF.

The chain's CDR3 is CASSAGQGWNGYTF. The DNA of the CDR3 is TGTGCCAGCAGCGCTGGACAGGGTTGGAATGGCTACACCTTC. V is TRBV11-2 and J is TRBJ1-2, with 8 positions matching TRBD1. The CDR3 sequence is 14 residues long. Per germline, CDR1 SGHAT and CDR2 FQNNGV. J lost 6 bases, V lost 5 bases, and 8 bases had no gene match.

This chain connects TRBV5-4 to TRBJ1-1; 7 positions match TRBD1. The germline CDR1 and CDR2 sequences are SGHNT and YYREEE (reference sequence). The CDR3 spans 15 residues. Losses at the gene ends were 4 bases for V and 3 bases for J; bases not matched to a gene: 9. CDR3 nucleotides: TGTGCCAGCAGCCCTTCCCTAGACAGGGACACTGAAGCTTTCTTT. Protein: CASSPSLDRDTEAFF.

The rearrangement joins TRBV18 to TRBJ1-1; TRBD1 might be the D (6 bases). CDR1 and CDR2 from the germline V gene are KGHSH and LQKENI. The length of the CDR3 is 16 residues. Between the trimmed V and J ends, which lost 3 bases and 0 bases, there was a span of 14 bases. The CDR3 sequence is CASSPAGGHMNTEAFF. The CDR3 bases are TGTGCCAGCTCACCCGCGGGGGGACATATGAACACTGAAGCTTTCTTT.

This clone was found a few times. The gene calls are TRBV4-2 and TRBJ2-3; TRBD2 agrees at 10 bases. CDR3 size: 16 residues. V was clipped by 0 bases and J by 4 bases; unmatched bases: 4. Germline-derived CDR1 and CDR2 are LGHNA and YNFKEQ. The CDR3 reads CASSQEASGGSDTQYF. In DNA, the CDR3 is TGTGCCAGCAGCCAAGAAGCTAGCGGGGGATCAGATACGCAGTATTTT.

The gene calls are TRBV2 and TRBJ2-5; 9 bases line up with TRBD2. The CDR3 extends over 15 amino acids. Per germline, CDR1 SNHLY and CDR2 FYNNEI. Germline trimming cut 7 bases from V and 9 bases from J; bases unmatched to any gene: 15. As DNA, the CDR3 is TGTGCCAGCAAGAGGACTAGCGCGCGCCCCGGGCCCCAGTACTTC. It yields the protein CASKRTSARPGPQYF.

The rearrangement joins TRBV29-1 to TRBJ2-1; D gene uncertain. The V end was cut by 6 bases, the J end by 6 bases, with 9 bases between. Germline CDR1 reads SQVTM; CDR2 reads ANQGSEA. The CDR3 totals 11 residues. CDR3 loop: CSVWSLNEQFF. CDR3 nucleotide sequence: TGCAGCGTGTGGAGCCTCAATGAGCAGTTCTTC.

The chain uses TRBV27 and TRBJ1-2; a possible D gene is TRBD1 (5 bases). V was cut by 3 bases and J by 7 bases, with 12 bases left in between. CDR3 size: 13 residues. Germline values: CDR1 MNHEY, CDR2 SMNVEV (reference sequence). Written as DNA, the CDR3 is TGTGCCAGCAGTTTCCGCAGGGAGGCTGGCTACACCTTC. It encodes CASSFRREAGYTF.

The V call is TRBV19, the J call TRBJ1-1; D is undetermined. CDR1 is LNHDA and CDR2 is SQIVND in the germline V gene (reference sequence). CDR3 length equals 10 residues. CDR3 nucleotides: TGTTCGGCGGGGAACACTGAAGCTTTCTTT. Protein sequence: CSAGNTEAFF.

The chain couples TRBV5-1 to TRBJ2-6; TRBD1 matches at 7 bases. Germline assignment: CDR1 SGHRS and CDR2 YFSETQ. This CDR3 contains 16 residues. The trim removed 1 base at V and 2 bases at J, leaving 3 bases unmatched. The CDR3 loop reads CASSLSTGPGANVLTF. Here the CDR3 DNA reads TGCGCCAGCAGCTTGTCGACAGGGCCTGGGGCCAACGTCCTGACTTTC.

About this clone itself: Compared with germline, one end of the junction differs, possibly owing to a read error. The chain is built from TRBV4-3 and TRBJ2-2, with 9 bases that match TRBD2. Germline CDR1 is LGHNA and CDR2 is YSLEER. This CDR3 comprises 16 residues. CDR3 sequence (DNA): TGCGCCCGCAGCCGGGGGCGGGGGGGGCCCGCCGGGGAGCTGTTTTTT. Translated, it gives CARSRGRGGPAGELFF.

The CDR3 DNA follows: TGCGCCAGCAGCCAGCCCGTCGGGGGGGAAGCTTTCTTT. It codes for CASSQPVGGEAFF. The chain links TRBV4-3 to TRBJ1-1, with D perhaps matching TRBD1 (5 bases). Germline CDR1 LGHNA, CDR2 YSLEER. The CDR3 contains 13 residues. The V gene lost 3 bases and the J gene lost 8 bases, with 13 bases spanning the gap.

CDR3 DNA sequence: TGTGCCAGCAGAACAACCGGGACAGTAAATGAAAAACTGTTTTTT. Protein product: CASRTTGTVNEKLFF. This chain joins TRBV6-5 and TRBJ1-4; the match to TRBD1 covers 7 bases. J was trimmed by 5 bases and V by 6 bases; bases with no gene match: 9. Germline-derived CDR1 and CDR2 are MNHEY and SVGAGI. This CDR3 is built from 15 residues.

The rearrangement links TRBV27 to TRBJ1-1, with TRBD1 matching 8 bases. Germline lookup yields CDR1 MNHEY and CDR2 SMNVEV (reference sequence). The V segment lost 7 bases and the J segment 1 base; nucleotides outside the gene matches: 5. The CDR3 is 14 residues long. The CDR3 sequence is CASNRQGPNTEAFF. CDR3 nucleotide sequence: TGTGCCAGCAACCGACAGGGGCCGAACACTGAAGCTTTCTTT.

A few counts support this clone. CDR3 residues: CASSSTGGRTEAFF. The CDR3 DNA reads TGTGCCAGCAGCTCCACAGGGGGCAGGACTGAAGCTTTCTTT. The chain is built from TRBV7-9 and TRBJ1-1, with 9 bases matching TRBD1. CDR3 size: 14 residues. CDR1 is SEHNR and CDR2 is FQNEAQ in the germline V gene (reference sequence). J lost 5 bases, V lost 4 bases, and 5 bases had no gene match.

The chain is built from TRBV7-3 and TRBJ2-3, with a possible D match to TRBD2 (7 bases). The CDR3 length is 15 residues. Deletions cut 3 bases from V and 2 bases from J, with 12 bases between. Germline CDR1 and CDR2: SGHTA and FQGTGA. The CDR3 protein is CASSFGGGPTDTQYF. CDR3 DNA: TGTGCCAGCAGCTTTGGCGGGGGCCCCACAGATACGCAGTATTTT.

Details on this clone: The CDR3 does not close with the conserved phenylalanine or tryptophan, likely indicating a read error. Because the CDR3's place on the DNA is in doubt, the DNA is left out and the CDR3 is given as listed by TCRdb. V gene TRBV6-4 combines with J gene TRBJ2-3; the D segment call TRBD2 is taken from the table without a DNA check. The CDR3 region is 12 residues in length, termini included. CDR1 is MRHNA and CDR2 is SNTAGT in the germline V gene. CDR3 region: CASSDSGGPRGA.

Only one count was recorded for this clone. This chain's CDR3 is CASSDSGVIYNEQFF. CDR3 coding DNA: TGTGCCAGTAGCGATAGCGGGGTTATTTACAATGAGCAGTTCTTC. V gene TRBV19 combines with J gene TRBJ2-1, with 8 positions matching TRBD2. The CDR3 spans 15 residues. The ends lost 6 bases at V and 4 bases at J; junction bases unmatched: 8. Germline assignment: CDR1 LNHDA and CDR2 SQIVND (reference sequence). Using reference TRBV19 and TRBJ2-1 for the parts outside the CDR3, the full variable domain is DGGITQSPKYLFRKEGQNVTLSCEQNLNHDAMYWYRQDPGQGLRLIYYSQIVNDFQKGDIAEGYSVSREKKESFPLTVTSAQKNPTAFYLCASSDSGVIYNEQFFGPGTRLTVL.

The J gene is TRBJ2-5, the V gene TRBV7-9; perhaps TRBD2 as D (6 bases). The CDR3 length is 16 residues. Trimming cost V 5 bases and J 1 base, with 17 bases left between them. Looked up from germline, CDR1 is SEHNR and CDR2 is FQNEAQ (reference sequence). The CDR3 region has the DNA TGTGCCAGCAGCGCCACCCGGGGTAGCGGCCAAGAGACCCAGTACTTC. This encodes CASSATRGSGQETQYF.

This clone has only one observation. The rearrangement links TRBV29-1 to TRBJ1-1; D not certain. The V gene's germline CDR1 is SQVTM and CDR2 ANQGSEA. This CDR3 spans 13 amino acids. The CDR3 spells CVYGGGKNTEAFF. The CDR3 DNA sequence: TGCGTGTACGGTGGAGGGAAGAACACTGAAGCTTTCTTT.

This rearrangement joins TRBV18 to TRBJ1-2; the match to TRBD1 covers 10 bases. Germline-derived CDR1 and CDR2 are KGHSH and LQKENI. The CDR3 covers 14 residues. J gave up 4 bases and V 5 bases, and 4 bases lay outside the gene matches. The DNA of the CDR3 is TGTGCCAGCTCAGGACAGGGGGAGACCTATGGCTACACCTTC. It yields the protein CASSGQGETYGYTF.

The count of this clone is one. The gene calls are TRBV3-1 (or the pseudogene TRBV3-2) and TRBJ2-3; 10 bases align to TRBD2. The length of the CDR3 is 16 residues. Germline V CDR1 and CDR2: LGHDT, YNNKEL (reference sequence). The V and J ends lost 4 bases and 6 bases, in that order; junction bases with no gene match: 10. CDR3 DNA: TGTGCCAGCAGCCTACACGCTAGCGGGGGTGTGGATACGCAGTATTTT. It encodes CASSLHASGGVDTQYF.

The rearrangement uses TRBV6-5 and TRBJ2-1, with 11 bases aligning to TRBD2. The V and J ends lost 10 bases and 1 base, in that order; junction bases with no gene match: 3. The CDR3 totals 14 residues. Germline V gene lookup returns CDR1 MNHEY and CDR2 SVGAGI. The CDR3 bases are TGTGCCACTAGCGGGGGGCCTTCCTACAATGAGCAGTTCTTC. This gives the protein CATSGGPSYNEQFF.

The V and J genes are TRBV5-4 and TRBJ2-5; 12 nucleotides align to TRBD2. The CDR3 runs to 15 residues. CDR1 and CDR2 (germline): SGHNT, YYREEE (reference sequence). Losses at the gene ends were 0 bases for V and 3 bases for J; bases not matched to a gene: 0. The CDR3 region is CASSLGLAGEETQYF. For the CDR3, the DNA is TGTGCCAGCAGCTTGGGACTAGCGGGGGAAGAGACCCAGTACTTC.

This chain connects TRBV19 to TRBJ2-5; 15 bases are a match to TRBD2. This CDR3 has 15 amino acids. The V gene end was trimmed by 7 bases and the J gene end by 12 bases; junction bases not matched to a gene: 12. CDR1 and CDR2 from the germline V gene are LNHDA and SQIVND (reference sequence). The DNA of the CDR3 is TGTGCCAGTACCCAAGCCGGGACTAGCGGGGGGCCGAAGTACTTC. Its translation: CASTQAGTSGGPKYF.

CDR3 in DNA: TGTGCCAGCAGTACCAGAGGTCCAGATACGCAGTATTTT. It encodes CASSTRGPDTQYF. The J gene is TRBJ2-3, the V gene TRBV7-9; no reliable D call. V lost 6 bases and J 4 bases, leaving 11 bases between the germline ends. This CDR3 comprises 13 residues. Germline values: CDR1 SEHNR, CDR2 FQNEAQ (reference sequence).

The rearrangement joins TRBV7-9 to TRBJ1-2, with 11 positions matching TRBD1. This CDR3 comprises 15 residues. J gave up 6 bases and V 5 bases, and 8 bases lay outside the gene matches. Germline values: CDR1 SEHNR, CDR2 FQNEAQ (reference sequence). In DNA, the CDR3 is TGTGCCAGCAGCCTGGGACAGGGGGTTCCTCATGGCTACACCTTC. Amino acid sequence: CASSLGQGVPHGYTF.

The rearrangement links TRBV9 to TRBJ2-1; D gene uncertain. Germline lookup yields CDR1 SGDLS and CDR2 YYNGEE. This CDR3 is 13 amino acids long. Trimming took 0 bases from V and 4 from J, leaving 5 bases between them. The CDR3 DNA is TGTGCCAGCAGCGTAGGGCAGTACAATGAGCAGTTCTTC. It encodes CASSVGQYNEQFF.